This T cell receptor beta chain was captured in a study of CD8+ T cells in alopecia areata (dated by TCRdb to the late 2010s). Concerning the study at large: Treated patients were enrolled in an open-label pilot trial of oral tofacitinib at 5 to 10 mg twice daily for moderate-to-severe alopecia areata. In both human patients and the C3H/HeJ mouse model, the study applied high-throughput TCRbeta sequencing to look at T cell clonal expansion in alopecia areata. Clonality in the scalp was compared among normal scalp (n=4), patchy alopecia areata scalp (n=8), and alopecia totalis/universalis scalp (n=8). Scalp tissue and sorted CD4+ and CD8+ peripheral blood T cells from patchy and totalis/universalis alopecia areata patients and from healthy controls were covered by human TCRbeta sequencing. Amplification of TCRbeta CDR3 regions was done by immunoSEQ multiplex PCR using 35 Vbeta forward primers and 13 Jbeta reverse primers. Biopsies were taken from tofacitinib-treated patients at baseline and at 4 and 24 weeks of treatment, and a later scalp biopsy was taken in several of the tofacitinib-treated patients. Tofacitinib was administered for 6 to 18 months, and 6 months of follow-up off drug were then conducted to assess delayed response and recurrence. The RNA source kit depended on sample type: the PAXgene miRNA kit for fixed scalp, the miRNeasy kit for PBMCs, and the RNeasy kit for mouse skin. What the study reported, not specific to this receptor: Scalp TCR repertoire analysis is complicated because resident alphabeta T cells in normal human skin are also sequenced, whereas mouse skin is dominated by gammadelta T cells. Shared TCR sequences between patients were less evident than in mice, which may be partly attributable to HLA diversity in the patient population. Lesional scalp, especially in alopecia totalis/universalis, showed higher clonality and more expanded CD8+ clones than normal scalp, suggesting antigenic drive.

In regard to this clone: Its antigen is unknown. Nothing much larger sits one base from this clone, and base qualities are not available.

The junction shows trimming of 2 bases on V and 4 bases on J, and the gene matches do not reach 8 bases of it. The cysteine opens and the phenylalanine closes a CDR3 of 15 amino acids. Of all the DNA, just the CDR3 is kept, 45 bases in frame from base 1. The germline V gene supplies CDR1 SGHDT and CDR2 YYEEEE. The meaning of the sample's time point label: baseline before oral tofacitinib. Lesional scalp punch biopsies and peripheral blood were collected from alopecia areata patients. PBMCs were isolated by density centrifugation and stained for CD3, CD4 and CD8, after which CD4+ and CD8+ T cells were sorted on a FACSAria. Libraries were made using the immunoSEQ multiplex PCR assay. To provide template for TCR sequencing, every sample had RNA extracted and reverse transcribed into cDNA. First-strand cDNA was synthesized with SuperScript III using a 2:1 mix of oligo-dT and random hexamers. Amplification bias was assessed with a synthetic immune receptor repertoire, and residual bias was removed computationally. As for how the authors treated the data: Raw reads were preprocessed for error removal, and CDR3 was defined according to IMGT conventions as running from the conserved cysteine to phenylalanine. Clonality was computed as 1 minus the Shannon entropy, with the entropy normalized by log2 of the number of productive unique TCRs. Whether each scalp clone was CD4 or CD8 was inferred by checking scalp TCRbeta sequences against the CD4 and CD8 repertoires from sorted blood. TCRdb retrieved this table from immuneACCESS and kept in-frame rearrangements only. Not all clones are present; in checked studies, unresolved V genes account for under half, and no reason is known for the remainder. V, J and clone size are taken as reported in that table, and D and trimming were inferred from the DNA itself. In this sample the table shows more than 200,000 clones, around 67% of which occur a single time. The ten largest clones capture 1.2% of the sample.

The sequenced sample was CD4+ T cells sorted from blood, obtained at week 0. The chain joins TRBV5-6 to TRBJ1-1; 7 bases in between match TRBD1. This receptor was taken from a human donor with alopecia areata. The CDR3 protein is CASSFRQRQGTEAFF. The DNA is TGTGCCAGCAGCTTTCGTCAGAGACAGGGCACTGAAGCTTTCTTT.